This entry concerns a single TCR beta chain. Its antigen is not identified. The sample is drawn from a study of blood T cells in healthy people across ages. Study-wide points: For the donors, CMV status was unknown and possibly confounded expanded clonotype changes. While age rose, TCR beta diversity per million T cells dropped in a roughly linear way.

A sample-barcoded 5' primer and a J-beta primer mix were used in a second PCR of about 6 to 12 cycles. Each of the cDNA molecules was tagged by a template-switch adaptor with 12 random nucleotides. TCRdb independently ran MiXCR on the 5' RACE reads; one entry per CDR3 protein. The table shows some 1,500,000 distinct CDR3 sequences, with approximately 42% occurring only once. Germline CDR1 and CDR2: DFQATT and SNEGSKA (reference sequence). This CDR3 has 15 amino acids. Every donor provided 7.5 to 10 milliliters of peripheral blood. This receptor was obtained from a woman younger than 30 in good health. The chain carries TRBV20-1 and TRBJ2-7; D might be TRBD1 or TRBD2, each matching 6 bases. The end of the DNA aligns better with TRBJ2-5, so the J call may be wrong. The sequenced sample was blood. CDR3 nucleotide sequence: TGCAGTGCCCCAAGGCCGGGGGCGGTGCAAGAGACCCAGTACTTC. Translated, it gives CSAPRPGAVQETQYF.